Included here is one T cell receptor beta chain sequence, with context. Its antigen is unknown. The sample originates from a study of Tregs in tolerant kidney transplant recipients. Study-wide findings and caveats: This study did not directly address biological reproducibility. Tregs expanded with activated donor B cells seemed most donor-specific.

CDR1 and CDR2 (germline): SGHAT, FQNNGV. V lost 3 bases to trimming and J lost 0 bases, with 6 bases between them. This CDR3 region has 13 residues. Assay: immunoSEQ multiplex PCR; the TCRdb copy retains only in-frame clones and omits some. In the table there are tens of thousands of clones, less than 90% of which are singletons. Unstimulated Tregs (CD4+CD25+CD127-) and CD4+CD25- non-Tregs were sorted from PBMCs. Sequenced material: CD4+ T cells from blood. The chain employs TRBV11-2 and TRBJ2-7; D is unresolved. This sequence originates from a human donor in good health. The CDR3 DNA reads TGTGCCAGCAGCTTTCGACCCTCCTACGAGCAGTACTTC. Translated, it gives CASSFRPSYEQYF. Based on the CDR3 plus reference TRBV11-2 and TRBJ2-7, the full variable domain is EAGVAQSPRYKIIEKRQSVAFWCNPISGHATLYWYQQILGQGPKLLIQFQNNGVVDDSQLPKDRFSAERLKGVDSTLKIQPAKLEDSAVYLCASSFRPSYEQYFGPGTRLTVT.